One sample yielded the 17 T cell receptor beta chains listed below, sequenced in a study of blood T cell repertoires in COVID-19. Only in-frame clones appear in the TCRdb table, and some are missing; sequencing was by immunoSEQ multiplex PCR. In the table there are about 140,000 clones, approximately 91% of which are singletons. Sequenced input: peripheral blood. The receptors stem from a man between 65 and 85 years old with acute or convalescent COVID-19.

The CDR3 spells CASRRTLGSLKHGELFF. CDR3 nucleotide sequence: TGTGCCAGCAGACGGACTCTCGGCAGCTTGAAGCACGGGGAGCTGTTTTTT. This rearrangement joins TRBV3-1 (or the pseudogene TRBV3-2) to TRBJ2-2; tentative D call: TRBD2 (5 bases). Trimming took off 6 bases at V and 7 bases at J, with 24 bases between the two ends. Germline CDR1 LGHDT, CDR2 YNNKEL (reference sequence). This CDR3 region has 17 residues.

This chain joins TRBV7-9 and TRBJ1-6; D remains ambiguous. CDR1 is SEHNR, CDR2 FQNEAQ, per germline (reference sequence). Trimming removed 0 bases at V and 10 bases at J, with 7 bases between. This CDR3 region has 13 residues. CDR3 region: CASSLADGSPLHF. CDR3 DNA sequence: TGTGCCAGCAGCTTAGCAGATGGCTCACCCCTCCACTTT. The complete variable domain, with remaining parts taken from reference TRBV7-9 and TRBJ1-6, reads DTGVSQNPRHKITKRGQNVTFRCDPISEHNRLYWYRQTLGQGPEFLTYFQNEAQLEKSRLLSDRFSAERPKGSFSTLEIQRTEQGDSAMYLCASSLADGSPLHFGNGTRLTVT.

This chain connects TRBV28 to TRBJ2-7, with 8 bases aligning to TRBD1. The V gene end was trimmed by 5 bases and the J gene end by 5 bases; junction bases not matched to a gene: 8. The CDR3 is made up of 14 amino acids. Germline assignment: CDR1 MDHEN and CDR2 SYDVKM. The CDR3: CASSLGQGNDEQYF. The CDR3 DNA reads TGTGCCAGCAGTCTCGGACAGGGCAACGACGAGCAGTACTTC.

The chain recombines TRBV7-6 with TRBJ1-1; TRBD1 agrees at 9 bases. From germline, CDR1 is SGHVS and CDR2 FNYEAQ. The CDR3 spans 15 residues. After removal of 4 bases from V and 1 base from J, the junction contained 4 bases not matched to a gene. The CDR3 spells CASSSGQGRNTEAFF. The CDR3 DNA reads TGTGCCAGCAGCTCAGGACAGGGGCGGAACACTGAAGCTTTCTTT.

The chain joins TRBV9 to TRBJ2-2; tentatively, D is TRBD1 (5 bases). Germline V gene sequence: CDR1 SGDLS, CDR2 YYNGEE. CDR3 size: 15 residues. V was shortened by 3 bases and J by 6 bases, with 15 bases between the two germline ends. The CDR3 sequence: CASSGQIAGAGELFF. The CDR3 DNA sequence: TGTGCCAGCAGCGGACAGATCGCTGGAGCCGGGGAGCTGTTTTTT.

The chain is built from TRBV7-8 and TRBJ1-3, with D perhaps TRBD1 (5 bases). The germline V gene has CDR1 SGHVS and CDR2 FQNEAQ. The CDR3 sequence is 15 residues long. Trimming pared 3 bases from V and 0 bases from J, leaving 9 bases between. In DNA, the CDR3 is TGTGCCAGCAGCTTCATTGACAGCTCTGGAAACACCATATATTTT. This encodes CASSFIDSSGNTIYF.

The gene calls are TRBV14 and TRBJ2-7, with 12 bases matching TRBD2. This CDR3 is built from 16 residues. Unmatched junction bases numbered 7, after V lost 4 bases and J lost 3 bases. Germline-derived CDR1 and CDR2 are SGHDN and FVKESK. The CDR3 DNA follows: TGTGCCAGCAGCCGATTGACTAGCGGGGGAAACTACGAGCAGTACTTC. As protein: CASSRLTSGGNYEQYF.

The chain has TRBV5-1 and TRBJ2-1, with D perhaps TRBD1 (6 bases). The V gene's germline CDR1 is SGHRS and CDR2 YFSETQ. Trimming took 0 bases from V and 0 from J, leaving 13 bases between them. This CDR3 comprises 17 residues. The CDR3 here is CASSLAWTVGSYNEQFF. As DNA, the CDR3 is TGCGCCAGCAGCTTGGCCTGGACAGTTGGCTCCTACAATGAGCAGTTCTTC.

This chain connects TRBV14 to TRBJ2-2; possibly TRBD1 for D (6 bases). The CDR3 has 17 residues. Germline V gene sequence: CDR1 SGHDN, CDR2 FVKESK. Trimming removed 1 base from V and 4 bases from J, with 16 bases in between. The CDR3 loop reads CASSQGQTGFATGELFF. CDR3 in DNA: TGTGCCAGCAGCCAAGGTCAAACAGGGTTCGCCACCGGGGAGCTGTTTTTT.

This clone is a singleton in its sample. This sequence joins TRBV9 and TRBJ2-3; a weak D match, TRBD2 (6 bases). The V gene's germline CDR1 is SGDLS and CDR2 YYNGEE. The V and J ends lost 0 bases and 0 bases respectively, with 8 bases between them. The CDR3 has 15 residues. Here the CDR3 reads CASSVEGTSTDTQYF. The CDR3 DNA sequence: TGTGCCAGCAGCGTAGAAGGGACTAGCACAGATACGCAGTATTTT.

The gene calls are TRBV6-5 and TRBJ1-2; 10 nucleotides match TRBD1. The CDR3 contains 15 residues. Germline V gene data show CDR1 as MNHEY and CDR2 as SVGAGI. Trimming at V came to 4 bases and at J to 1 base, leaving 3 bases not matched to a gene. As DNA, the CDR3 is TGTGCCAGCAGTTCGGACAGGGGGTTTAACTATGGCTACACCTTC. Translated, it gives CASSSDRGFNYGYTF.

This chain links TRBV6-1 with TRBJ1-5; the match to TRBD1 covers 8 bases. V dropped 2 bases and J dropped 4; count of bases not matched to a gene: 10. The CDR3 loop spans 17 amino acids. Germline assignment: CDR1 MNHNS and CDR2 SASEGT. The CDR3 nucleotides read TGTGCCAGCAGTGAAAAGACAGGGGCCGCTGGAAATCAGCCCCAGCATTTT. Protein sequence: CASSEKTGAAGNQPQHF.

This chain connects TRBV7-8 to TRBJ1-1; maybe TRBD1 (5 bases). The V end lost 7 bases, the J end lost 1 base, and 16 bases lay between the germline ends. The germline CDR1 and CDR2 sequences are SGHVS and FQNEAQ. This CDR3 is 15 amino acids long. CDR3 region: CASINTKDKNTEAFF. The CDR3 nucleotides are TGTGCCAGCATCAACACCAAGGACAAGAACACTGAAGCTTTCTTT.

The chain combines TRBV7-9 with TRBJ1-1, with 12 bases fitting TRBD1. Germline CDR1 reads SEHNR; CDR2 reads FQNEAQ (reference sequence). V lost 5 bases to trimming and J lost 6 bases; unmatched junction nucleotides: 7. CDR3 length: 15 amino acids. The CDR3 reads CASSPSGTGGSEAFF. The CDR3, as DNA: TGTGCCAGCAGCCCCTCTGGGACAGGGGGCTCTGAAGCTTTCTTT. Combining the CDR3 with reference TRBV7-9 and TRBJ1-1 gives the whole variable domain DTGVSQNPRHKITKRGQNVTFRCDPISEHNRLYWYRQTLGQGPEFLTYFQNEAQLEKSRLLSDRFSAERPKGSFSTLEIQRTEQGDSAMYLCASSPSGTGGSEAFFGQGTRLTVV.

The CDR3 coding sequence is TGTGCCAGCTCCATGGGGGGTGAGGGCTACACCTTC. Translating gives CASSMGGEGYTF. This chain joins TRBV12-3 or TRBV12-4 and TRBJ1-2, with D maybe TRBD1 (5 bases). The length of the CDR3 is 12 residues. The V gene lost 8 bases and the J gene lost 8 bases, with 15 bases spanning the gap.

The gene calls are TRBV5-8 and TRBJ1-1; 12 nucleotides agree with TRBD1. Germline-derived CDR1 and CDR2 are SGHTS and YDEGEE. CDR3 size: 16 residues. Trimming took 4 bases from V and 3 from J; bases not matched to a gene: 7. CDR3 DNA: TGTGCCAGCAGCGGGGGACAGGGGGCGATGGACACTGAAGCTTTCTTT. Translated: CASSGGQGAMDTEAFF.

J is TRBJ1-2 and V is TRBV6-5, with D tentatively TRBD1 (5 bases). The V and J ends lost 5 bases and 4 bases respectively, with 14 bases between them. Germline values: CDR1 MNHEY, CDR2 SVGAGI. The CDR3 has 14 amino acids. The CDR3 nucleotides read TGTGCCAGCAGTCTTGGGGCCGGAACCTATGGCTACACCTTC. It translates to CASSLGAGTYGYTF.